This T cell receptor beta chain was observed in a study of glioma-infiltrating T cells. The table lists this clonotype with many counts. Using RNA template, CDR3s of TCR alpha and beta were amplified with iRepertoire arm-PCR. TCRdb re-derived calls from the multiplex PCR reads in MiXCR, one entry per CDR3 protein. Here the sample spans about 110,000 distinct CDR3 sequences, around a quarter being singletons. CDR1 is DFQATT and CDR2 is SNEGSKA in the germline V gene (reference sequence). The V gene end was trimmed by 1 base and the J gene end by 1 base; junction bases not matched to a gene: 0. The CDR3 is 13 residues long.

Sequences were obtained from glioma tissue, nonneoplastic brain tissue, or PBMCs (not recorded which). The TCR comes from a human donor with low-grade glioma or glioblastoma, undergoing nonglioma brain surgery, or in good health (not recorded which). This chain connects TRBV20-1 to TRBJ1-1, with 7 bases identical to TRBD1. As DNA, the CDR3 is TGCAGTGCTAGAGGGACAGGGAACACTGAAGCTTTCTTT. This translates into CSARGTGNTEAFF.